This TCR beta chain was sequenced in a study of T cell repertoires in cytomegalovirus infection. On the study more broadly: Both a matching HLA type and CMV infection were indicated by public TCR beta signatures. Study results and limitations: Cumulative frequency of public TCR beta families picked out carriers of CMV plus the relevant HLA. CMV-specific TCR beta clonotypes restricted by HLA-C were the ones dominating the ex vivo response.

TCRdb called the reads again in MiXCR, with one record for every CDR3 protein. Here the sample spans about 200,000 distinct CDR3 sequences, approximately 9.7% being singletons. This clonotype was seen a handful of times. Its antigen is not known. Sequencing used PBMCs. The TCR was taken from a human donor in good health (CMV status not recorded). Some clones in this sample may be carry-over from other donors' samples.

The CDR3 sequence: CSARTGYGYTF. Here the CDR3 DNA reads TGCAGTGCTAGGACAGGCTATGGCTACACCTTC. The V call is TRBV20-1, the J call TRBJ1-2, with D perhaps matching TRBD1 (6 bases). This CDR3 spans 11 amino acids. Germline V gene data show CDR1 as DFQATT and CDR2 as SNEGSKA (reference sequence). Trimming took off 3 bases at V and 4 bases at J, with 6 bases between the two ends.